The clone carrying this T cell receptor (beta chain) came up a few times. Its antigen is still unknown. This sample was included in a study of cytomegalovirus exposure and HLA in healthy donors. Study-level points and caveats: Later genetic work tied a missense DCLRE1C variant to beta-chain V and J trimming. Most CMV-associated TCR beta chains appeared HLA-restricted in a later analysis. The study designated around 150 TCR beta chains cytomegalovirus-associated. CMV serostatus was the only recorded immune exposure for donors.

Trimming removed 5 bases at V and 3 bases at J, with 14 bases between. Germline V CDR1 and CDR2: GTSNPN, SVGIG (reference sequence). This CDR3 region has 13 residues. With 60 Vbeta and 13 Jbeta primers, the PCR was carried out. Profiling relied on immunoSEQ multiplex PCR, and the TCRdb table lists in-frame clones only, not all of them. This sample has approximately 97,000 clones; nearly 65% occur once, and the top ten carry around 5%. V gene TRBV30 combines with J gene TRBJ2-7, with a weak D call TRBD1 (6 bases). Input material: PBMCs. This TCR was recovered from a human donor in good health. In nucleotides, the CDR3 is TGTGCCTGGGGCGGACAGTATTTCTACGAGCAGTACTTC. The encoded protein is CAWGGQYFYEQYF.